This T cell receptor beta chain is from a study of CD4 and CD8 cells across lung adenocarcinoma regions. Donors had localized lung adenocarcinoma, a non-small cell lung cancer. CDR1 is DFQATT and CDR2 is SNEGSKA in the germline V gene (reference sequence). V lost 5 bases to trimming and J lost 3 bases, with 10 bases between them. CDR3 length: 12 residues. This clonotype turned up a few times. One entry per CDR3 protein results from TCRdb running MiXCR on the PCR reads. Of under 10,000 distinct CDR3 sequences in the sample, about 51% were seen once. The chain couples TRBV20-1 to TRBJ1-1, with D possibly matching TRBD1 (5 bases). Material: CD4+ T cells from the margin of a lung tumor. This clonotype was sampled from a male donor with lung adenocarcinoma. The CD4 and CD8 labels of this study may be unreliable. CDR3 sequence (DNA): TGCAGTGCTTGGGTGGGGGACACTGAAGCTTTCTTT. Protein: CSAWVGDTEAFF.